Sequencing of this T cell receptor beta chain was carried out in a study of blood T cells in healthy people across ages. This CDR3 has 18 amino acids. The ends were cut back, 3 bases at V and 4 bases at J, with 24 bases in the middle. The amount of total RNA extracted per sample was at least 5 micrograms. Primed by a sample-barcoded 5' primer and a J-beta primer mix, a second PCR proceeded for about 6 to 11 cycles. TCRdb analysed the 5' RACE reads with MiXCR anew, one entry per CDR3 protein. Altogether over a million distinct CDR3 sequences are present, roughly 59% being singletons, with the ten largest covering about 6.3%.

The V call is TRBV12-3 or TRBV12-4, the J call TRBJ1-2; weak D call: TRBD1 (6 bases). The clonotype was recovered from a man aged 18 to 30 in good health. Sample: blood. The chain's CDR3 is CASSFWAQQGSYGYGYTF. The CDR3 nucleotides read TGTGCCAGCAGTTTTTGGGCCCAACAGGGCTCCTACGGCTATGGCTACACCTTC.